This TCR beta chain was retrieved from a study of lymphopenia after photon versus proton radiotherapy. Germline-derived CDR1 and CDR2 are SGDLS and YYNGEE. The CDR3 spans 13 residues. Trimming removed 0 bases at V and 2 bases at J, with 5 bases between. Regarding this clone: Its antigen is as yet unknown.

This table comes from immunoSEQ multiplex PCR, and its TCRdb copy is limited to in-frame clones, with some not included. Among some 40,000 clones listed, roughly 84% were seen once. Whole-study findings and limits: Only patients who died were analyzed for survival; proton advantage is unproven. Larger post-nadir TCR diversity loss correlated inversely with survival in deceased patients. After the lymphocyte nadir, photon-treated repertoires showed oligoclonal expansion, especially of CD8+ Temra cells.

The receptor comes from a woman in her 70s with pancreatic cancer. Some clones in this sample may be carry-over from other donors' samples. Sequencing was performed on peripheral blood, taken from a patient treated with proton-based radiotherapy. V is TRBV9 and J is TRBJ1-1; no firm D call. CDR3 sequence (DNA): TGTGCCAGCAGCGTAGGGCCCAACACTGAAGCTTTCTTT. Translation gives CASSVGPNTEAFF.